The text below deals with one T cell receptor (beta chain). What this receptor recognizes is not known. No clone much larger than this one lies a single base away; base qualities are absent. A distance of 17 bases separates the germline ends of V and J, which lose 4 bases and 4 bases respectively. CDR1 and CDR2, looked up from the germline V gene, are SGHVS and FQNEAQ. The CDR3 holds 16 amino acids from the cysteine to the phenylalanine. Kept here is only the CDR3 DNA, which spans 48 bases and is read in frame from base 1. The cohort comprised under 700 healthy bone marrow donors. At the time of sampling, every cohort member was nominally healthy, though immune exposures that went unrecorded were likely present. The donor tested CMV seropositive, placing the donor among the 290 or so seropositive members of the cohort. Each donor provided a peripheral blood sample, and peripheral blood mononuclear cells were used for TCR beta sequencing. The Qiagen DNeasy Blood Extraction Kit was used to extract genomic DNA from the blood cell samples.

The sample originates from a study of cytomegalovirus exposure and HLA in healthy donors (TCRdb year 2017). Background for the entire study: An earlier analysis of some 600 of the donors reported approximately 300 Gb of sequence data and 95 million to 120 million unique TCR beta sequences obtained from approximately 180 million T cells. Typing coverage varied by locus: roughly 620-640 donors for A, B, C, DRB1 and DQB1; more than 500 for DQA1; more than 600 for DPA1; around 450 for DPB1. Roughly five DR-DQ haplotypes were treated as single units for association and clustering because of strong linkage in the cohort. The study profiled the T cell repertoires of under 850 subjects by immunosequencing and related them to cytomegalovirus serostatus. In the later analysis, no new phenotypic data were used to find candidate immune exposures; instead, reliance was placed on TCR beta sequences and their occurrence across donors. HLA typing covered class I and class II loci at four-digit resolution. Besides the first cohort of roughly 700 subjects, a separate validation cohort made up of some 110 different subjects was used. Every repertoire in the discovery cohort had been generated on one and the same sequencing platform. Among the roughly 410 genotyped donors, approximately 82% belonged to the genetic ancestry cluster associated with self-reported Caucasian donors. The study combined high-throughput TCR immunosequencing, statistical association of individual TCRs with disease status, and machine learning to predict cytomegalovirus infection status. In a later genetic analysis, genome-wide SNP genotypes for about 65% of the 666 donors were used, and that subset was treated as a discovery cohort. Across approximately 400 genotyped donors of the cohort, an average of approximately 240,000 unique TCR beta nucleotide sequences per donor were sequenced, and approximately 17% of those sequences were non-productive. The aim of the study was to test whether cataloging public T cell receptors could identify signatures of past pathogen exposure. An early release covering some 640 HLA-typed donors comprised about 310 gigabases of sequencing data and approximately 85 million unique TCR sequences. To study patterns of TCR occurrence, a later analysis re-analyzed previously published TCR beta repertoires from 666 donors and added high-resolution HLA genotyping. To decide whether each TCR beta V gene segment behaved as functional or pseudogenic, an earlier analysis of some 540 of the donors relied on high-throughput TCR beta sequencing. Donor age, sex, ethnicity and CMV serostatus were compiled alongside the repertoire data.

The library came from the immunoSEQ multiplex PCR assay. For the multiplex PCR, a mixture combining 60 forward primers for TCR Vbeta segments and 13 reverse primers for TCR Jbeta segments was used. The CDR3 region of rearranged TCR beta genes was amplified from genomic DNA by a multiplex PCR assay. Amplified TCR beta libraries were sequenced as 87-base-pair reads on the Illumina HiSeq System. The published analysis was carried out like this. In a later analysis, tens of millions of unique TCR beta chains were counted across the 500 to 850 repertoires, and about 9.9 million of these chains were shared by at least two donors. Raw reads were error-corrected and collapsed into unique sequences with a nearest-neighbor algorithm that merged closely related sequences to remove PCR and sequencing errors. V, D and J gene segments were assigned by aligning CDR3 sequences to IMGT reference sequences. Each retained sequence needed at least a six-nucleotide match to both a V gene segment and a J gene segment. Rearrangements were called productive when the CDR3 lacked stop codons and stayed in frame with V and J; all others were non-productive. CDR3 was defined by IMGT convention, running from the second conserved V-encoded cysteine to the conserved J-encoded phenylalanine. The earlier analysis of about 570 of the donors excluded any sequence lacking an unambiguous match to a single V gene segment. In an earlier analysis of 450 to 700 of the donors, V segments were called functional above 56.7% productive rearrangements and were called segregating when the between-donor standard deviation exceeded 5%. A statistical classification framework was developed to diagnose cytomegalovirus status using the catalog of TCR beta chain sequences. V and J gene assignment, in a later analysis, came from comparing TCR nucleotide sequences with IMGT/GENE-DB human TR gene sequences. In a later analysis, CDR3 sequences and most-parsimonious VDJ recombination scenarios were assigned using the TCRdist pipeline. In a later analysis, each TCR beta chain was defined by its CDR3 amino acid sequence together with its V-gene family, and reads lacking a unique V-gene family were excluded. To address suspected cross-contamination and a sequencing artifact, a later analysis removed over 500 highly shared, low-generation-probability nucleotide sequences. In a later analysis, a clonal expansion index for each public chain was calculated from normalized within-repertoire ranks of inferred template counts. Generation probabilities in a later analysis came from a VDJ recombination model fitted to out-of-frame rearrangements, and those results were checked against IGoR. Hypergeometric tests were used in a later analysis to score TCR-TCR, TCR-HLA and TCR-CMV co-occurrence, with a repertoire-size bias correction applied to the TCR pairs. A later analysis estimated false discovery rates by permuting HLA or CMV assignments 20 times. In a later analysis, co-occurring TCRs were grouped using DBSCAN, with TCRdist sequence similarity added in when clustering inside HLA-allele-positive subsets. Co-occurrence clustering excluded repertoires with fewer than 30,000 or more than 120,000 public chains, plus five with anomalous nucleotide sharing. Held by TCRdb, this immuneACCESS table contains in-frame sequences only and omits some clones. Under half of the omission traces to an unresolved V gene where checked; the cause of the rest is unknown. That table gives V, J and clone size, and the DNA gave D and trimming. The sample has roughly 250,000 clones on record, approximately 84% of them singletons. In total, the top ten clones hold about 2% of the sample.

What the authors observed across the whole study: The cohort was sequenced for TCR beta chains only, and without alpha or paired-chain data the features that could be detected were limited. A further reported finding was that TCR beta sequences accurately predicted the HLA-A and HLA-B alleles for most subjects in the first cohort. The study listed 164 TCR beta chains as associated with cytomegalovirus. In a later analysis, 15,000 to 20,000 TCR beta sequences were associated with specific HLA alleles at a false discovery rate of 0.05. When HLA alleles, especially DR and DQ, strongly co-occurred, attributing TCR associations to individual alleles was difficult. Correlated functional status among segregating V segments might be attributable to linkage disequilibrium, but an unknown experimental factor could not be ruled out. Three of the identified cytomegalovirus-associated TCR beta chains were confirmed in vitro to be specific for cytomegalovirus antigens. About 17 rarely observed V segments, including chromosome 9 orphons, were excluded from the earlier analysis of a few hundred of the donors because counts were too low. The only immune exposure information available for the cohort was CMV serostatus. A cluster of highly shared sequence variants was judged likely to be a technical artifact of the sequencing pipeline. Compared with the 666-donor mean, donors in an Asian-associated ancestry cluster had fewer N-insertions in productive TCRs, according to a later genetic analysis. V-gene and J-gene trimming of TCR beta chains was associated with a missense DCLRE1C variant in a later genetic analysis, and the association was replicated in an independent cohort. An earlier analysis of approximately 540 of the donors showed that most TCR beta V segments appeared in productive rearrangements either about 87% or about 30% of the time, which broadly matched IMGT annotations. A later analysis found that most CMV-associated TCR beta chains appeared HLA-restricted, with HLA associations seemingly driven largely by CMV exposure. The classifier was reported to diagnose cytomegalovirus status with high specificity and sensitivity in both the original cohort and the validation cohort. Because HLA typing was unavailable for some donors at each locus, only the typed subset was used in association tests. A later analysis found that HLA-associated TCR beta chains were more clonally expanded and had lower generation probabilities than equally common non-associated chains. A later analysis found that TCR association rates varied across HLA loci, with DRB1 alleles showing the most associated TCRs and HLA-C alleles the fewest. The authors suggested that the approach could potentially be extended to other disease states and immunological phenotypes. The presence/absence analyses assumed that sequencing depth was roughly uniform across donors, and that assumption may not be true. Some IMGT-functional V segments, including TRBV6-2 and TRBV6-3, could not be told apart with the 87-base-pair reads, so those segments were excluded. A later analysis reported that several top co-occurrence clusters appeared linked to parvovirus B19, influenza, CMV and Epstein-Barr virus. Most TCR sequences were observed very rarely across donors, whereas some public TCRs were present in many individuals.

The material sequenced was PBMCs. This sequence uses TRBV7-8 and TRBJ2-1, and the D gene may be TRBD2, 5 bases matching. This sequence originates from a woman aged 40 to 50 in good health and CMV-seropositive. The CDR3 reads as follows: CASSYRETRVYNEQFF. The DNA sequence is as follows: TGTGCCAGCAGCTATAGGGAGACGAGAGTATACAATGAGCAGTTCTTC.